A single TCR beta chain is shown here with its context. Its antigen is undetermined. The assay, immunoSEQ v3.0, was run at survey level. TCRdb's table, derived via immunoSEQ multiplex PCR, lists solely in-frame clones and lacks some. The table has some 16,000 clones, around 80% seen once. The CDR3 runs 14 residues. Unmatched junction bases numbered 12, after V lost 8 bases and J lost 6 bases. The germline CDR1 and CDR2 sequences are LNHDA and SQIVND (reference sequence). The data were obtained in a study of long-term antiretroviral therapy in people with HIV. Whole-study findings and limits: In samples taken after ART, diversity increased but remained below transplant donor control levels. Clonal expansions arising prior to ART prevailed in the repertoire at every time point. CDR3 lengths in HIV samples spanned a narrower range than controls.

The chain joins TRBV19 to TRBJ1-2; 7 nucleotides match TRBD1. This clonotype was obtained from a man aged 40-49 years with HIV. The sample in question was unsorted PBMCs, obtained 2.1 years after starting antiretroviral therapy. The CDR3: CASGTRQGGDGYTF. The CDR3, as DNA: TGTGCCAGTGGGACCCGACAGGGCGGGGATGGCTACACCTTC.